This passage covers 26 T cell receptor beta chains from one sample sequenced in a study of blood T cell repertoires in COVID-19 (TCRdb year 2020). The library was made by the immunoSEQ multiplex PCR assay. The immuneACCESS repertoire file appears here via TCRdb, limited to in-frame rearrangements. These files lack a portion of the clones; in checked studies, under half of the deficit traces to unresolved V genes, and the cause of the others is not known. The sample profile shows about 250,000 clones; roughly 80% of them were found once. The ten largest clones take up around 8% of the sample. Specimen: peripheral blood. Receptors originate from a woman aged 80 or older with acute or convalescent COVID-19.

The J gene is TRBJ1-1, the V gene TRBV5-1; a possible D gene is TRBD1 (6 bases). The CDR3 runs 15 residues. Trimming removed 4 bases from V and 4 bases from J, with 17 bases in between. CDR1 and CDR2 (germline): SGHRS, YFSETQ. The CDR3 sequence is CASSRTGGGGTEAFF. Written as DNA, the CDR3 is TGCGCCAGCAGCCGCACGGGGGGCGGGGGCACTGAAGCTTTCTTT.

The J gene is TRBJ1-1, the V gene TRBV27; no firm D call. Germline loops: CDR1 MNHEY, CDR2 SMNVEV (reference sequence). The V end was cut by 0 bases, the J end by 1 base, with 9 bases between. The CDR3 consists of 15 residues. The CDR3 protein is CASSLSFARNTEAFF. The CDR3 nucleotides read TGTGCCAGCAGTTTATCGTTCGCTAGGAACACTGAAGCTTTCTTT.

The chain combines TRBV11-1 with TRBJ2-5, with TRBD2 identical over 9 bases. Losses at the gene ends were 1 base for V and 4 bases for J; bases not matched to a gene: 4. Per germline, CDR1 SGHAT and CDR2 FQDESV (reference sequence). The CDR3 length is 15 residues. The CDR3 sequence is CASSLEGLARETQYF. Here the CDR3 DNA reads TGTGCCAGCAGCTTAGAGGGACTAGCAAGAGAGACCCAGTACTTC.

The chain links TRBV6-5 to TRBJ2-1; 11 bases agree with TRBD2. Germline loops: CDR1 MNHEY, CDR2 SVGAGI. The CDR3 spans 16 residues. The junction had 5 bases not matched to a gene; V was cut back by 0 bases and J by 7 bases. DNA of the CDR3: TGTGCCAGCAGTTACTCTAGCGGGAGGGGAGGGAATGAGCAGTTCTTC. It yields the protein CASSYSSGRGGNEQFF.

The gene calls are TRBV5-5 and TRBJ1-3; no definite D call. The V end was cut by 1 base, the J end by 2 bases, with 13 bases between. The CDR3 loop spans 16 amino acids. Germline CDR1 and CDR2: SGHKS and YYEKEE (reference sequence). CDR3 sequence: CASSLMEVPPGNTIYF. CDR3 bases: TGTGCCAGCAGCTTGATGGAGGTCCCCCCTGGAAACACCATATATTTT.

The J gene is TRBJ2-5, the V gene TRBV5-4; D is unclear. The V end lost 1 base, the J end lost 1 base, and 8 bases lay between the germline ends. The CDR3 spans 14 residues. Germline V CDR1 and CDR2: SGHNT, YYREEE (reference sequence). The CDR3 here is CASSLRTAQETQYF. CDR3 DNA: TGTGCCAGCAGCTTGAGAACAGCCCAAGAGACCCAGTACTTC. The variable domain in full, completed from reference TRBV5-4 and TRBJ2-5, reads ETGVTQSPTHLIKTRGQQVTLRCSSQSGHNTVSWYQQALGQGPQFIFQYYREEENGRGNFPPRFSGLQFPNYSSELNVNALELDDSALYLCASSLRTAQETQYFGPGTRLLVL.

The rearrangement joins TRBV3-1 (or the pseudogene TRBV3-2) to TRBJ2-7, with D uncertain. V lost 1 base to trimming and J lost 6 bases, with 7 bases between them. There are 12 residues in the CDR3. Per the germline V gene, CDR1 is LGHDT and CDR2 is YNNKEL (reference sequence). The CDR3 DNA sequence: TGTGCCAGCAGCCAAGTTTCATCCGAGCAGTACTTC. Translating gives CASSQVSSEQYF.

The CDR3 DNA sequence: TGTGCCAGCAGCTACCGACTAGCGGGGCCATCCTACGAGCAGTACTTC. Translating gives CASSYRLAGPSYEQYF. The V call is TRBV28, the J call TRBJ2-7; TRBD2 aligns across 11 bases. CDR3 length: 16 amino acids. Per the germline V gene, CDR1 is MDHEN and CDR2 is SYDVKM. The J segment lost 1 base and the V segment lost 6 bases, leaving 8 bases of the junction unmatched.

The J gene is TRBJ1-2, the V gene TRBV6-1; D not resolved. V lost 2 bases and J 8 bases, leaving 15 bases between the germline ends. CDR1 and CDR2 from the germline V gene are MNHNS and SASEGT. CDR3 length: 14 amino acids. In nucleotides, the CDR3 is TGTGCCAGCAGTGAACTGGGCCAAGAAGAAGGCTACACCTTC. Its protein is CASSELGQEEGYTF.

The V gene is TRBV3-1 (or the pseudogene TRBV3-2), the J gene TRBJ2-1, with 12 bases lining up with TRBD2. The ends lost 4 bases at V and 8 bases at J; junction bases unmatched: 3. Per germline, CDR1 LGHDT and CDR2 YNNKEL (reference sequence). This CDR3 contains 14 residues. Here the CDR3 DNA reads TGTGCCAGCAGCCGAGGACTAGCGGGATATGAGCAGTTCTTC. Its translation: CASSRGLAGYEQFF.

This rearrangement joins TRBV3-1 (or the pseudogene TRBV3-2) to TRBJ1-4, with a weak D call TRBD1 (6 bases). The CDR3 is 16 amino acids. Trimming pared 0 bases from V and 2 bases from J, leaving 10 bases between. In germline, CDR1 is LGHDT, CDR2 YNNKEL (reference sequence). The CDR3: CASSQEKGVTNEKLFF. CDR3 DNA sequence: TGTGCCAGCAGCCAAGAAAAGGGGGTGACTAATGAAAAACTGTTTTTT.

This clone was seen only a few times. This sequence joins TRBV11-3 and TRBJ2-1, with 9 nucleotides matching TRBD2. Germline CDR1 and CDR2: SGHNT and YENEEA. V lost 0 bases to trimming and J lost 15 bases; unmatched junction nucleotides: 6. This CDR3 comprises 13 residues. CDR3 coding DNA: TGTGCCAGCAGCTTAGAGCGGGGGGGGTATATGTTCTTC. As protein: CASSLERGGYMFF. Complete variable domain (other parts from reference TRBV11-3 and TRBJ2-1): EAGVVQSPRYKIIEKKQPVAFWCNPISGHNTLYWYLQNLGQGPELLIRYENEEAVDDSQLPKDRFSAERLKGVDSTLKIQPAELGDSAVYLCASSLERGGYMFFGPGTRLTVL.

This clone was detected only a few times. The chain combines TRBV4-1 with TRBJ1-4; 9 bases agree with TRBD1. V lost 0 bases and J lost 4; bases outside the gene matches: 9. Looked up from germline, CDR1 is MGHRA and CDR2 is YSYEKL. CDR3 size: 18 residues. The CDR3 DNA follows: TGCGCCAGCAGCCAAGAACGACAGGGGGATCGCCGTAATGAAAAACTGTTTTTT. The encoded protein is CASSQERQGDRRNEKLFF.

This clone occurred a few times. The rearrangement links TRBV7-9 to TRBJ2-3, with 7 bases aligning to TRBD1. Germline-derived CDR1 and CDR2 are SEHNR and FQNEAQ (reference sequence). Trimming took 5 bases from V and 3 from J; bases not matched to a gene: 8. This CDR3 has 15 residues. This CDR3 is CASSLPRGLTDTQYF. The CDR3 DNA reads TGTGCCAGCAGCCTTCCAAGGGGGCTGACAGATACGCAGTATTTT.

CDR3 amino acids: CASSLPGGGGEKLFF. DNA for the CDR3: TGTGCCAGCAGCTTACCCGGAGGTGGAGGCGAAAAACTGTTTTTT. The V and J genes are TRBV11-1 and TRBJ1-4; D gene unclear. Germline CDR1 is SGHAT and CDR2 is FQDESV (reference sequence). The CDR3 runs 15 residues. Trimming cost V 2 bases and J 8 bases, with 15 bases left between them.

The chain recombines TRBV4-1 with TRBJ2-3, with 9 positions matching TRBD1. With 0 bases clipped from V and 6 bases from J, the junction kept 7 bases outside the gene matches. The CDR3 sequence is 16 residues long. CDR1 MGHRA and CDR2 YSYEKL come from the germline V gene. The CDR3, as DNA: TGCGCCAGCAGCCAAGATGTGACAGGGGGTCCTGATACGCAGTATTTT. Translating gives CASSQDVTGGPDTQYF.

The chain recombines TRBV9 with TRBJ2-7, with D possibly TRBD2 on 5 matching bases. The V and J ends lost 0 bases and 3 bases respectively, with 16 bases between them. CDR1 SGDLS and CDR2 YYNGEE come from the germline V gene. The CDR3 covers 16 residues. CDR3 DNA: TGTGCCAGCAGCGTAGAGCCCTCCGCCGGGGTCTACGAGCAGTACTTC. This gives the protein CASSVEPSAGVYEQYF. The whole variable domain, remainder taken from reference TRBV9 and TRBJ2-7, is DSGVTQTPKHLITATGQRVTLRCSPRSGDLSVYWYQQSLDQGLQFLIQYYNGEERAKGNILERFSAQQFPDLHSELNLSSLELGDSALYFCASSVEPSAGVYEQYFGPGTRLTVT.

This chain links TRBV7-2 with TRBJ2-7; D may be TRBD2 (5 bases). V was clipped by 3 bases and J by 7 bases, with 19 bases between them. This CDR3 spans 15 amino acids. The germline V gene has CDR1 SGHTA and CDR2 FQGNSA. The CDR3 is CASSLRLSDSGEQYF. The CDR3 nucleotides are TGTGCCAGCAGCTTGAGACTATCGGATTCGGGTGAGCAGTACTTC.

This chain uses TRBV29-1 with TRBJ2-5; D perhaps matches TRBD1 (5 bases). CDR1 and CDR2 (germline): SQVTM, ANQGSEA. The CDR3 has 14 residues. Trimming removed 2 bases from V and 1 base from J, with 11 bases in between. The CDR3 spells CSVESQGGQETQYF. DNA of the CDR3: TGCAGCGTTGAAAGTCAGGGCGGCCAAGAGACCCAGTACTTC.

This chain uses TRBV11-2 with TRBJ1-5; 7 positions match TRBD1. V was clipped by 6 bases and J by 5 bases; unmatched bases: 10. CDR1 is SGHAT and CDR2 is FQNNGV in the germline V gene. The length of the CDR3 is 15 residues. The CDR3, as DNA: TGTGCCAGCAGTCGGGACAGCTTAACGTATCAGCCCCAGCATTTT. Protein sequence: CASSRDSLTYQPQHF.

This chain's CDR3 is CASSLSAGGLYEQYF. DNA for the CDR3: TGTGCCAGCAGCCTCTCGGCAGGGGGCCTCTACGAGCAGTACTTC. The chain carries TRBV9 and TRBJ2-7; 8 bases fit TRBD1. This CDR3 region has 15 residues. Germline trimming cut 4 bases from V and 3 bases from J; bases unmatched to any gene: 9. Germline V gene lookup returns CDR1 SGDLS and CDR2 YYNGEE. The full variable domain, its missing parts supplied by reference TRBV9 and TRBJ2-7, is DSGVTQTPKHLITATGQRVTLRCSPRSGDLSVYWYQQSLDQGLQFLIQYYNGEERAKGNILERFSAQQFPDLHSELNLSSLELGDSALYFCASSLSAGGLYEQYFGPGTRLTVT.

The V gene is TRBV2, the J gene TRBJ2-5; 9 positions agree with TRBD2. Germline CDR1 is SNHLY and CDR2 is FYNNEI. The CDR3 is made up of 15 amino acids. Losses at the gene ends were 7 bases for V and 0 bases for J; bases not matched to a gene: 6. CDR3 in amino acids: CASKRLAGNQETQYF. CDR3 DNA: TGTGCCAGCAAACGGCTAGCGGGGAACCAAGAGACCCAGTACTTC. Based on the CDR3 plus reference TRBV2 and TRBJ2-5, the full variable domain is EPEVTQTPSHQVTQMGQEVILRCVPISNHLYFYWYRQILGQKVEFLVSFYNNEISEKSEIFDDQFSVERPDGSNFTLKIRSTKLEDSAMYFCASKRLAGNQETQYFGPGTRLLVL.

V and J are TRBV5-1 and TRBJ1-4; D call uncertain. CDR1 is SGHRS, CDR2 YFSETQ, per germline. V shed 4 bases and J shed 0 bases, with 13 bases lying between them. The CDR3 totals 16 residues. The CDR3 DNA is TGCGCCAGCAGCCCCAACTTCCGAGCAACTAATGAAAAACTGTTTTTT. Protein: CASSPNFRATNEKLFF.

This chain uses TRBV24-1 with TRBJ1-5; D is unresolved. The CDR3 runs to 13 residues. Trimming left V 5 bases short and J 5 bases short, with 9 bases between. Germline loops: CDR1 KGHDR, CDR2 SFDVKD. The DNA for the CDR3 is TGTGCCACCAGTGGCCAGGAACATCAGCCCCAGCATTTT. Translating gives CATSGQEHQPQHF.

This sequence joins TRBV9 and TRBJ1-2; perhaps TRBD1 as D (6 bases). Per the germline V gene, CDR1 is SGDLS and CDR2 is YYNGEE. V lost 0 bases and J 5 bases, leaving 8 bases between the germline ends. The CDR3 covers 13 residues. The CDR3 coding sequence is TGTGCCAGCAGCGTAGGACAGGCATATGGCTACACCTTC. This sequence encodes CASSVGQAYGYTF. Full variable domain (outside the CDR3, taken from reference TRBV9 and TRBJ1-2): DSGVTQTPKHLITATGQRVTLRCSPRSGDLSVYWYQQSLDQGLQFLIQYYNGEERAKGNILERFSAQQFPDLHSELNLSSLELGDSALYFCASSVGQAYGYTFGSGTRLTVV.

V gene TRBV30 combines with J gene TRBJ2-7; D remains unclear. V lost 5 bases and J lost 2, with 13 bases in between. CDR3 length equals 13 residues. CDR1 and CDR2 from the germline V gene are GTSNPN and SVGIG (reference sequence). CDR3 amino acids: CAWQRGSTYEQYF. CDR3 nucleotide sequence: TGTGCCTGGCAGAGAGGCAGTACCTACGAGCAGTACTTC.